Listed here are 27 T cell receptor beta chains from one sample, sequenced in a study of blood T cell repertoires in COVID-19. Some clones are missing from TCRdb's copy, which holds only in-frame ones; the method was immunoSEQ multiplex PCR. The top ten clones hold 18% of a sample with more than 90,000 clones, approximately 90% of them seen once. The sequencing sample was made of peripheral blood. All receptors come from a woman aged 55-70 years with COVID-19, enrolled during active disease.

The rearrangement uses TRBV5-1 and TRBJ1-2, with D possibly matching TRBD1 (6 bases). V lost 1 base, J lost 6 bases, and 19 bases lay in between. The CDR3 runs to 16 residues. Germline CDR1 SGHRS, CDR2 YFSETQ. DNA of the CDR3: TGCGCCAGCAGCTTGACACCCGGTTCGACAGGTCATGGCTACACCTTC. Translating it yields CASSLTPGSTGHGYTF.

The V gene is TRBV7-9, the J gene TRBJ2-5, with unresolved D. The CDR3 runs 15 residues. V was pared by 5 bases and J by 1 base, with 14 bases between. Germline values: CDR1 SEHNR, CDR2 FQNEAQ (reference sequence). The chain's CDR3 is CASSPQRLTQETQYF. The CDR3 nucleotides read TGTGCCAGCAGCCCCCAGAGGCTGACCCAAGAGACCCAGTACTTC.

The chain joins TRBV6-6 to TRBJ1-4; tentative D call: TRBD1 (6 bases). With 10 bases removed from V and 5 bases from J, the gap between germline ends came to 11 bases. The V gene's germline CDR1 is MNHNY and CDR2 SVGAGI (reference sequence). CDR3 length equals 12 residues. The CDR3: CATGGTNEKLFF. The DNA of the CDR3 is TGTGCCACGGGAGGGACAAATGAAAAACTGTTTTTT.

The chain is built from TRBV3-1 (or the pseudogene TRBV3-2) and TRBJ1-6; D gene uncertain. Trimming took off 5 bases at V and 9 bases at J, with 8 bases between the two ends. The CDR3 runs to 12 residues. The germline gives CDR1 LGHDT, CDR2 YNNKEL (reference sequence). The CDR3 loop is CASSYRGSPLHF. The CDR3, as DNA: TGTGCCAGCAGCTACCGGGGTTCACCCCTCCACTTT.

The J gene is TRBJ2-3, the V gene TRBV29-1; TRBD2 matches at 14 bases. The CDR3 sequence is 14 residues long. With V trimmed by 6 bases and J by 4 bases, 3 bases remained unmatched. Germline V gene lookup returns CDR1 SQVTM and CDR2 ANQGSEA. CDR3 DNA: TGCAGCGTGGGGACTAGCGGGGGCTCAGATACGCAGTATTTT. Its protein product is CSVGTSGGSDTQYF.

The chain links TRBV10-3 to TRBJ2-7; 8 bases are shared with TRBD1. The trim removed 3 bases at V and 7 bases at J, leaving 11 bases unmatched. Germline CDR1 reads ENHRY; CDR2 reads SYGVKD. The CDR3 runs 15 residues. The CDR3: CAISDPQGAPEEQYF. The CDR3 nucleotides read TGTGCCATCAGTGACCCCCAGGGGGCGCCGGAGGAGCAGTACTTC.

The genes are TRBV11-2 and TRBJ1-1; D possibly corresponds to TRBD1 (5 bases). The ends were cut back, 4 bases at V and 5 bases at J, with 17 bases in the middle. Looked up from germline, CDR1 is SGHAT and CDR2 is FQNNGV. This CDR3 spans 15 amino acids. The CDR3 reads CASSSLLGEETEAFF. The CDR3 DNA sequence: TGTGCCAGCAGCTCGTTGCTAGGGGAGGAAACTGAAGCTTTCTTT.

The V gene is TRBV7-2, the J gene TRBJ2-1, with TRBD2 matching over 8 bases. The CDR3 runs to 15 residues. Per germline, CDR1 SGHTA and CDR2 FQGNSA. V trimming: 5 bases; J trimming: 4 bases; junction bases outside the gene matches: 7. CDR3 residues: CASSVVVAGYNEQFF. The CDR3 bases are TGTGCCAGCAGCGTTGTGGTAGCGGGGTACAATGAGCAGTTCTTC.

This chain uses TRBV9 with TRBJ2-3; D is ambiguous. Germline CDR1 SGDLS, CDR2 YYNGEE. V was trimmed by 0 bases and J by 1 base, leaving 6 bases between them. The CDR3 is 14 amino acids. The CDR3 bases are TGTGCCAGCAGCGTAGCAGCGCGCACAGATACGCAGTATTTT. Protein product: CASSVAARTDTQYF.

This clone was seen just once. The chain couples TRBV5-4 to TRBJ1-6; TRBD1 matches 9 bases. CDR1 and CDR2 from the germline V gene are SGHNT and YYREEE (reference sequence). Trimming removed 0 bases from V and 10 bases from J; junction bases left unmatched: 2. The CDR3 length is 14 residues. CDR3 residues: CASSLGTGDSPLHF. The CDR3 DNA reads as TGTGCCAGCAGCTTGGGGACAGGGGACTCACCCCTCCACTTT.

The V gene is TRBV6-5, the J gene TRBJ1-2, with a tentative D call TRBD1 (6 bases). CDR1 MNHEY and CDR2 SVGAGI come from the germline V gene. V was clipped by 0 bases and J by 8 bases, with 16 bases between them. The length of the CDR3 is 15 residues. CDR3: CASSYSRGGAQGYTF. The CDR3 nucleotides read TGTGCCAGCAGTTACTCCCGGGGGGGGGCGCAAGGCTACACCTTC.

The chain is built from TRBV3-1 (or the pseudogene TRBV3-2) and TRBJ1-6, with D maybe TRBD1 (5 bases). Trimming took off 2 bases at V and 6 bases at J, with 8 bases between the two ends. The V gene's germline CDR1 is LGHDT and CDR2 YNNKEL (reference sequence). This CDR3 has 14 amino acids. CDR3 region: CASSQQGSNSPLHF. The CDR3 bases are TGTGCCAGCAGCCAACAGGGTAGTAATTCACCCCTCCACTTT.

The J gene is TRBJ2-2, the V gene TRBV5-6; 7 bases map to TRBD1. The CDR3 loop spans 19 amino acids. CDR1 is SGHDT, CDR2 YYEEEE, per germline. V lost 0 bases to trimming and J lost 1 base; unmatched junction nucleotides: 12. This CDR3 is CASSLVGQPVFVNTGELFF. The CDR3 DNA sequence: TGTGCCAGCAGCTTGGTGGGACAGCCAGTCTTTGTGAACACCGGGGAGCTGTTTTTT.

The J gene is TRBJ2-7, the V gene TRBV7-9; D is possibly TRBD1 (7 bases). The CDR3 runs to 13 residues. Between the trimmed V and J ends, which lost 3 bases and 4 bases, there was a span of 10 bases. The germline gives CDR1 SEHNR, CDR2 FQNEAQ (reference sequence). CDR3 nucleotides: TGTGCCAGCAGCTTCGCAGGGGGGTACGAGCAGTACTTC. Its translation: CASSFAGGYEQYF.

This clone was seen more than once but under ten times. This chain links TRBV30 with TRBJ1-4, with D unresolved. The CDR3 is made up of 13 amino acids. Germline V lookup: CDR1 GTSNPN, CDR2 SVGIG (reference sequence). Trimming removed 4 bases from V and 0 bases from J, with 6 bases in between. CDR3 nucleotides: TGTGCCTGGATGAGTTCAACTAATGAAAAACTGTTTTTT. It codes for CAWMSSTNEKLFF. The complete variable domain, with remaining parts taken from reference TRBV30 and TRBJ1-4, reads SQTIHQWPATLVQPVGSPLSLECTVEGTSNPNLYWYRQAAGRGLQLLFYSVGIGQISSEVPQNLSASRPQDRQFILSSKKLLLSDSGFYLCAWMSSTNEKLFFGSGTQLSVL.

In this sample, this clone turned up a few times. The chain carries TRBV18 and TRBJ1-2, with 9 bases identical to TRBD1. In germline, CDR1 is KGHSH, CDR2 LQKENI. This CDR3 is 14 amino acids long. Trimming at V came to 4 bases and at J to 4 bases, leaving 4 bases not matched to a gene. The CDR3, as DNA: TGTGCCAGCTCACAAGGGACAGGGCCCTATGGCTACACCTTC. This translates into CASSQGTGPYGYTF.

This sequence joins TRBV5-5 and TRBJ2-3; maybe TRBD1 (5 bases). The ends were cut back, 4 bases at V and 4 bases at J, with 13 bases in the middle. Looked up from germline, CDR1 is SGHKS and CDR2 is YYEKEE (reference sequence). CDR3 length: 14 amino acids. CDR3 residues: CASSRNKGPDTQYF. The CDR3, as DNA: TGTGCCAGCAGCCGCAACAAGGGGCCAGATACGCAGTATTTT.

The rearrangement uses TRBV7-8 and TRBJ1-1; D perhaps matches TRBD1 (6 bases). Per the germline V gene, CDR1 is SGHVS and CDR2 is FQNEAQ. This CDR3 spans 16 amino acids. Trimming took 5 bases from V and 1 from J, leaving 17 bases between them. The CDR3 coding sequence is TGTGCCAGCAGCCTCCTGTGGCAGGGGAGGAACACTGAAGCTTTCTTT. It encodes CASSLLWQGRNTEAFF.

As DNA, the CDR3 is TGCGCCAGCAGCTTGGGTGGGGGGGCAGGTCAGCCCCAGCATTTT. Translating it yields CASSLGGGAGQPQHF. The chain employs TRBV5-1 and TRBJ1-5; D is possibly TRBD1 (6 bases). Trimming shortened V by 0 bases and J by 6 bases, and 13 bases separated the two germline ends. Per germline, CDR1 SGHRS and CDR2 YFSETQ. The CDR3 loop spans 15 amino acids.

This clone is a singleton in its sample. The chain employs TRBV4-3 and TRBJ1-4, with D hard to call. The germline V gene encodes CDR1 LGHNA and CDR2 YSLEER. V was clipped by 1 base and J by 16 bases, with 16 bases between them. The CDR3 runs to 13 residues. CDR3 DNA: TGCGCCAGCAGCCAAGTCGTGACGAGGGAACAGTTTTTT. Translated, it gives CASSQVVTREQFF.

The CDR3 protein is CASKRSGTLWETQYF. For the CDR3, the DNA is TGTGCCAGCAAGAGAAGCGGGACACTTTGGGAGACCCAGTACTTC. This sequence joins TRBV6-5 and TRBJ2-5; possible D gene TRBD2, 7 bases. V gave up 7 bases and J gave up 5 bases, with 20 bases separating them. This CDR3 has 15 amino acids. Looked up from germline, CDR1 is MNHEY and CDR2 is SVGAGI.

The V call is TRBV15, the J call TRBJ2-5; 8 bases align to TRBD1. The CDR3 totals 14 residues. The germline CDR1 and CDR2 sequences are LNHNV and YYDKDF (reference sequence). V trimming: 3 bases; J trimming: 7 bases; junction bases outside the gene matches: 7. The CDR3 DNA sequence: TGTGCCACCAGCAGGGACAGGGCTACAGTGACCCAGTACTTC. Residues: CATSRDRATVTQYF. The full variable domain, in which reference TRBV15 and TRBJ2-5 provide the parts outside the CDR3, is DAMVIQNPRYQVTQFGKPVTLSCSQTLNHNVMYWYQQKSSQAPKLLFHYYDKDFNNEADTPDNFQSRRPNTSFCFLDIRSPGLGDTAMYLCATSRDRATVTQYFGPGTRLLVL.

The chain links TRBV10-2 to TRBJ1-6; possible D gene TRBD1, 5 bases. Trimming took off 7 bases at V and 10 bases at J, with 14 bases between the two ends. The CDR3 loop spans 13 amino acids. Germline V gene data show CDR1 as WSHSY and CDR2 as SAAADI. The CDR3 nucleotides are TGCGCCAGCAACGGGGAGGGGTGGTCACCCCTCCACTTT. Its protein is CASNGEGWSPLHF.

CDR3 loop: CASSRVTGESYEQYF. DNA for the CDR3: TGCGCCAGCAGTCGGGTAACAGGGGAGTCCTACGAGCAGTACTTC. J is TRBJ2-7 and V is TRBV23-1; 7 nucleotides match TRBD1. TRBV23-1 is noted as an ORF with a role that remains uncertain. J lost 1 base, V lost 4 bases, and 7 bases had no gene match. The CDR3 spans 15 residues.

V and J are TRBV7-9 and TRBJ2-1; the match to TRBD2 covers 7 bases. V gave up 1 base and J gave up 8 bases; unmatched junction bases: 8. Germline V gene lookup returns CDR1 SEHNR and CDR2 FQNEAQ (reference sequence). The CDR3 spans 15 residues. The CDR3 region is CASSLGRGGSHEQFF. CDR3 bases: TGTGCCAGCAGCTTAGGGCGCGGGGGAAGCCATGAGCAGTTCTTC.

CDR3: CASSELSSGGEETQYF. In DNA form, the CDR3 reads TGTGCCAGCAGCGAATTAAGTAGCGGGGGTGAAGAGACCCAGTACTTC. This rearrangement joins TRBV11-1 to TRBJ2-5, with TRBD2 identical over 9 bases. Trimming removed 5 bases from V and 3 bases from J; junction bases left unmatched: 10. CDR1 is SGHAT, CDR2 FQDESV, per germline (reference sequence). The CDR3 runs to 16 residues.

This chain connects TRBV27 to TRBJ2-5; a weak D match, TRBD2 (6 bases). Germline CDR1 is MNHEY and CDR2 is SMNVEV (reference sequence). Trimming left V 2 bases short and J 5 bases short, with 15 bases between. The CDR3 has 15 residues. The CDR3 bases are TGTGCCAGCAGTTTAGCGGGACTTGGGACGGAGACCCAGTACTTC. Translation: CASSLAGLGTETQYF.